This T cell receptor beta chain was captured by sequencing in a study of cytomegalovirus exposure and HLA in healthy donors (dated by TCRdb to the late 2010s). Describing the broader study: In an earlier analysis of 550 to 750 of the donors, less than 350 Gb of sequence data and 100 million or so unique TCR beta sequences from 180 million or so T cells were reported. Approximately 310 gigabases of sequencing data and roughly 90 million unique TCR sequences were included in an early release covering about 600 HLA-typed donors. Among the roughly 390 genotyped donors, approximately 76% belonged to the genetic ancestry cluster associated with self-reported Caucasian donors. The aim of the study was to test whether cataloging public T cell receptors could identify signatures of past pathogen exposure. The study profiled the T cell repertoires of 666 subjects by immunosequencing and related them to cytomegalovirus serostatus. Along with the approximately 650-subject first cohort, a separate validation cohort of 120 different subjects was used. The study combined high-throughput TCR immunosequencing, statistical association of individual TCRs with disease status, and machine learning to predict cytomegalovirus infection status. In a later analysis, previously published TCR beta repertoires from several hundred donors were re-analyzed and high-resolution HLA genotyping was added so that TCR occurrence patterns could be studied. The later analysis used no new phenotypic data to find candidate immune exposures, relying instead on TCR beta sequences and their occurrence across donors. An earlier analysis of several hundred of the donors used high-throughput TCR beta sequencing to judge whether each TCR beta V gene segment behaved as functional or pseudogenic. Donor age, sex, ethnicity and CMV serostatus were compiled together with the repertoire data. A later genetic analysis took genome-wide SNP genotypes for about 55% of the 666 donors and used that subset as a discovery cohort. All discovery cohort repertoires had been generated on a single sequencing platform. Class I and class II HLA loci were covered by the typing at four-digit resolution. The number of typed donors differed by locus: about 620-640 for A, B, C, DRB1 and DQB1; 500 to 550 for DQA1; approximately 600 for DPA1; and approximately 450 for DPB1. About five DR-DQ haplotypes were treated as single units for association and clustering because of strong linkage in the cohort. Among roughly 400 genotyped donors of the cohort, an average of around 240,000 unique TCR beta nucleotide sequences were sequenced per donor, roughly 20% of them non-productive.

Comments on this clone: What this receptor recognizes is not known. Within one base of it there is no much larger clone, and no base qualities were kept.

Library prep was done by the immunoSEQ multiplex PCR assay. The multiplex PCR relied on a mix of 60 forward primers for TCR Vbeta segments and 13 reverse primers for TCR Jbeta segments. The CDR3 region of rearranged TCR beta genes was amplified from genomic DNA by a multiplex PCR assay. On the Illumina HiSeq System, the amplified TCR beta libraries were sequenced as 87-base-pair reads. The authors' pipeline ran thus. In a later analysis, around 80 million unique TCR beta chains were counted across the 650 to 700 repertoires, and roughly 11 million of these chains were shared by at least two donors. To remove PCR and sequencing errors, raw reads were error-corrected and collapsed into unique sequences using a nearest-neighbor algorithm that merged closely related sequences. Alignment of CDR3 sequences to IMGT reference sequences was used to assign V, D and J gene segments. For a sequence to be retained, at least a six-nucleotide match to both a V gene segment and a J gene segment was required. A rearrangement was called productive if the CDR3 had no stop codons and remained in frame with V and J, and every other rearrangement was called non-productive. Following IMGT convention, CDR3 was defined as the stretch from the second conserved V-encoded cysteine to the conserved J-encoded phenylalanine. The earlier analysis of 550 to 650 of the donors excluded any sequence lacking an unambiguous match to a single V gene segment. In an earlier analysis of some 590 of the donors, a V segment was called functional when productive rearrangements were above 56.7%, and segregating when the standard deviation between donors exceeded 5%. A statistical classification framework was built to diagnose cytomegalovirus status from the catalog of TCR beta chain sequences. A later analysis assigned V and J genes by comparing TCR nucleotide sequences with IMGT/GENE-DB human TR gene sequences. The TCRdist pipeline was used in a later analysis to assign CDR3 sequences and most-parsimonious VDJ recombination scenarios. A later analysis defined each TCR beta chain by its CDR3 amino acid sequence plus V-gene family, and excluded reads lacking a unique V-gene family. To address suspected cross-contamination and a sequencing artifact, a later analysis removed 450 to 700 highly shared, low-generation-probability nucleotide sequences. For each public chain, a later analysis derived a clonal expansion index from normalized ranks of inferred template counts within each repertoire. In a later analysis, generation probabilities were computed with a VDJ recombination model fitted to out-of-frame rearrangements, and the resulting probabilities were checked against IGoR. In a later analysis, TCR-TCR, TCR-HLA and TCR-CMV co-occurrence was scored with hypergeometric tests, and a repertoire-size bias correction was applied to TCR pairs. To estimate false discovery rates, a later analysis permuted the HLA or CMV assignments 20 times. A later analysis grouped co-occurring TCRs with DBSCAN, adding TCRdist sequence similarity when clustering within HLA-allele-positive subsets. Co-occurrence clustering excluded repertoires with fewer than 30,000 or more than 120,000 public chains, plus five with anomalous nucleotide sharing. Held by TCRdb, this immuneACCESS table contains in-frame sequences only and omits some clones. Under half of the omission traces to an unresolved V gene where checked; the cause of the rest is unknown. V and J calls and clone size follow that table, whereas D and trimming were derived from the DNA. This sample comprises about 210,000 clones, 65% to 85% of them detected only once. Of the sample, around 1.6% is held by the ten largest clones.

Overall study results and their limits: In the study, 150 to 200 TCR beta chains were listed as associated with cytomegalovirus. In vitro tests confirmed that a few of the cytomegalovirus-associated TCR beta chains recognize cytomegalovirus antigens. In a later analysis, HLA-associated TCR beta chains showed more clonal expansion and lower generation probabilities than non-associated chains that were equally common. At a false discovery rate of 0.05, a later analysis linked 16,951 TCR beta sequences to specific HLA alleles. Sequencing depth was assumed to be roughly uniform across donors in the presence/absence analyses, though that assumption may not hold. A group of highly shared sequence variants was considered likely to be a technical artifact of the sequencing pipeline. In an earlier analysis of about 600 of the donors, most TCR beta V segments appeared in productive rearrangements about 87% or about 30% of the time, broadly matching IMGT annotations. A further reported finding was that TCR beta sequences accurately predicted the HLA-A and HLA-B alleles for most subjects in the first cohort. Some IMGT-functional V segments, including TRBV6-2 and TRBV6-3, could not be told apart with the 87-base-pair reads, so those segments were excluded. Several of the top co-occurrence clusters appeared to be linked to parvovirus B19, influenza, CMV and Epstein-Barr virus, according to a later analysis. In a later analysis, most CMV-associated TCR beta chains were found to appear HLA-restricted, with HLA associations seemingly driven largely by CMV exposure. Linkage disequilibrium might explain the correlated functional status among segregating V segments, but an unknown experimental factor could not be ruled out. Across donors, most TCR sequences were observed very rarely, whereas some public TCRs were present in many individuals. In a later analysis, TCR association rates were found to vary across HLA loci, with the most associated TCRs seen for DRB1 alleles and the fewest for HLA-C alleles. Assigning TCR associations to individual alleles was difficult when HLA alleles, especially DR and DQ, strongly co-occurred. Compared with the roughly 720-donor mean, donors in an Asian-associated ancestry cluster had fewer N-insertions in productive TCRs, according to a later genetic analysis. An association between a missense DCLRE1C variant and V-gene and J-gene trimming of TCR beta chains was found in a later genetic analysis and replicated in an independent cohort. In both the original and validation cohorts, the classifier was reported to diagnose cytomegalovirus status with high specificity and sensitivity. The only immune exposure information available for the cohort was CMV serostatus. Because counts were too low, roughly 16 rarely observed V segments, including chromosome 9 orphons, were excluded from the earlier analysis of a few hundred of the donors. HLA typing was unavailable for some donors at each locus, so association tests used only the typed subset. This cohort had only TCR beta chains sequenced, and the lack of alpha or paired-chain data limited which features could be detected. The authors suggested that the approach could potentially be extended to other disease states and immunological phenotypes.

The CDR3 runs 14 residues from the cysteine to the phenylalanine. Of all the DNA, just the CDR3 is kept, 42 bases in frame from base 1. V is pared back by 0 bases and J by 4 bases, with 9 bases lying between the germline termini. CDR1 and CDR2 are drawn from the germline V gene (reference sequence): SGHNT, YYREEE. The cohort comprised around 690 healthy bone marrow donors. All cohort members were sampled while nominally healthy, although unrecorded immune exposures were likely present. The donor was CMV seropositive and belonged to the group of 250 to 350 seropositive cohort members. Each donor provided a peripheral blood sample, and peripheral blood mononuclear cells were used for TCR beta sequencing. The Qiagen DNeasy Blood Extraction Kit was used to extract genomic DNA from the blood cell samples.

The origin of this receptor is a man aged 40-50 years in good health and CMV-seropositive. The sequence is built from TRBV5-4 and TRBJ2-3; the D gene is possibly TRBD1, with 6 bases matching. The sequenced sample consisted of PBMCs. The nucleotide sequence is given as TGTGCCAGCAGCTTGGAAGGGGGAGCAGATACGCAGTATTTT. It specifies CASSLEGGADTQYF.